This T cell receptor (beta chain) was documented in a study of cytomegalovirus exposure and HLA in healthy donors. The germline V gene encodes CDR1 MDHEN and CDR2 SYDVKM. The CDR3 length is 12 residues. With V trimmed by 5 bases and J by 8 bases, 4 bases remained unmatched. This clone was picked up a small number of times. 60 Vbeta and 13 Jbeta primers were used in PCR. Data came from immunoSEQ multiplex PCR; TCRdb stores just in-frame clones and leaves some out. The repertoire holds about 78,000 clones, with approximately 84% as singletons. Sample: PBMCs. This TCR was recovered from a woman aged 45-65 years in good health and CMV-seronegative. This chain links TRBV28 with TRBJ1-2; 8 positions match TRBD1. The CDR3 DNA is TGTGCCAGCAGTCGCAGGGGGCGCGGCTACACCTTC. This translates into CASSRRGRGYTF.